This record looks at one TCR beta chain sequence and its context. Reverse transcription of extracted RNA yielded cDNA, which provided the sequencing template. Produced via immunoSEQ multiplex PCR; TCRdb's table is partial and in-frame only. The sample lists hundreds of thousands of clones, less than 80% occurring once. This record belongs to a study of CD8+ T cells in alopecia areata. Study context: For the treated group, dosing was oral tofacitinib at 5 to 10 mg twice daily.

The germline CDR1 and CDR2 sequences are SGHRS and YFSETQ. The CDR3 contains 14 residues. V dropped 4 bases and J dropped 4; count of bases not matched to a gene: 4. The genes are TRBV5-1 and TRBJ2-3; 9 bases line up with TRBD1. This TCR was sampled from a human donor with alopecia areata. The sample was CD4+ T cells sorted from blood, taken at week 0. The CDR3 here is CASSTGTGSDTQYF. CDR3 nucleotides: TGCGCCAGCAGCACCGGGACAGGGTCAGATACGCAGTATTTT.